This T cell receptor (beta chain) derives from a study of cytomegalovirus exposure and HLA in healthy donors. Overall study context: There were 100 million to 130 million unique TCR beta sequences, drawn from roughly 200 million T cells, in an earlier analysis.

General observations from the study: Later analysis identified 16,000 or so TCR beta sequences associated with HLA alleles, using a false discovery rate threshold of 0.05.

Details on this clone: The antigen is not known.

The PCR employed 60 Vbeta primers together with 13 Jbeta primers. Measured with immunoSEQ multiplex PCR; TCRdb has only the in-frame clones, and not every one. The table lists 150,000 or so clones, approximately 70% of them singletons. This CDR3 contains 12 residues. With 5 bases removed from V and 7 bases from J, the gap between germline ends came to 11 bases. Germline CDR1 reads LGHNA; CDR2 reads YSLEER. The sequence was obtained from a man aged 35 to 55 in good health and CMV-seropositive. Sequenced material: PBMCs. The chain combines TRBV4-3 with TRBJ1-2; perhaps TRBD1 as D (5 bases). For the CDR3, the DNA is TGCGCCAGCAGCGGGGACTGGGGTGGCTACACCTTC. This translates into CASSGDWGGYTF.